The 17 T cell receptor beta chains given below trace back to one sample, sequenced in a study of shared clonotypes between healthy human individuals (dated by TCRdb to 2020 to 2022). For the CD8 naive samples, CD45RO-negative cells were positively selected for CCR7, yielding a CD45RA+CCR7+ population from which TemRA cells were excluded. Receptors were amplified or captured by the immunoSEQ multiplex PCR assay. TCRdb retrieved this table from immuneACCESS and kept in-frame rearrangements only. Not all clones are present; in checked studies, unresolved V genes account for under half, and no reason is known for the remainder. The table for this sample lists under 1 million clones; almost 95% of them were counted only once. Approximately 25% of the sample goes to the ten largest clones. Sequencing input: naive CD8+ T cells sorted from blood. The sample's cell subset or site label, in plain terms: CD45RA+CCR7+. The receptors were sampled from a man younger than 40 in good health.

The chain employs TRBV19 and TRBJ2-3; a possible D gene is TRBD2 (5 bases). Germline-derived CDR1 and CDR2 are LNHDA and SQIVND (reference sequence). The CDR3 consists of 14 residues. The V end was cut by 1 base, the J end by 4 bases, with 9 bases between. CDR3 sequence (DNA): TGTGCCAGTAGTATAGGCAGGAGGCCAGATACGCAGTATTTT. Translation gives CASSIGRRPDTQYF.

The rearrangement uses TRBV5-1 and TRBJ2-3; D not resolved. The germline V gene encodes CDR1 SGHRS and CDR2 YFSETQ. V was clipped by 0 bases and J by 0 bases, with 5 bases between them. The CDR3 sequence is 14 residues long. The CDR3 spells CASSLVESTDTQYF. For the CDR3, the DNA is TGCGCCAGCAGCTTGGTGGAGAGCACAGATACGCAGTATTTT.

This clone was picked up one time. This chain joins TRBV7-9 and TRBJ2-7; 8 bases match TRBD1. Looked up from germline, CDR1 is SEHNR and CDR2 is FQNEAQ (reference sequence). V dropped 4 bases and J dropped 3; count of bases not matched to a gene: 5. This CDR3 region has 14 residues. CDR3 amino acids: CASSSGQGHYEQYF. CDR3 nucleotides: TGTGCCAGCAGCTCCGGACAGGGACACTACGAGCAGTACTTC.

V is TRBV6-1 and J is TRBJ2-7; D is unresolved. Deletions cut 9 bases from V and 4 bases from J, with 16 bases between. The CDR3 has 13 amino acids. Germline V gene data show CDR1 as MNHNS and CDR2 as SASEGT. The DNA for the CDR3 is TGTGCCAGTTACAGTACAGCCTTTTACGAGCAGTACTTC. This translates into CASYSTAFYEQYF.

V gene TRBV19 combines with J gene TRBJ2-7, with D uncertain. V was clipped by 0 bases and J by 4 bases, with 10 bases between them. The CDR3 sequence is 14 residues long. Germline lookup yields CDR1 LNHDA and CDR2 SQIVND (reference sequence). The DNA for the CDR3 is TGTGCCAGTAGTATAGAACCCAACAGATACGAGCAGTACTTC. Residues: CASSIEPNRYEQYF.

The chain combines TRBV25-1 with TRBJ2-3, with 10 bases lining up with TRBD1. Trimming removed 9 bases from V and 4 bases from J; junction bases left unmatched: 7. Germline V gene data show CDR1 as MGHDK and CDR2 as SYGVNS. The CDR3 has 14 amino acids. In DNA form, the CDR3 reads TGTGCCAGTGGCCGGGACAGGGGATCAGATACGCAGTATTTT. It yields the protein CASGRDRGSDTQYF.

The gene calls are TRBV9 and TRBJ2-3; 9 positions match TRBD2. CDR1 is SGDLS, CDR2 YYNGEE, per germline. V dropped 5 bases and J dropped 4; count of bases not matched to a gene: 2. The CDR3 extends over 13 amino acids. The CDR3 sequence is CASSSGGADTQYF. CDR3 sequence (DNA): TGTGCCAGCAGTAGCGGGGGTGCAGATACGCAGTATTTT.

J is TRBJ1-2 and V is TRBV25-1; 8 positions match TRBD1. V gave up 4 bases and J gave up 2 bases; unmatched junction bases: 6. CDR3 length: 15 residues. Germline values: CDR1 MGHDK, CDR2 SYGVNS. This chain's CDR3 is CASSGDRRSNYGYTF. The CDR3 DNA follows: TGTGCCAGCAGTGGGGACAGGAGGTCGAACTATGGCTACACCTTC.

V is TRBV27 and J is TRBJ1-5, with D possibly matching TRBD1 (5 bases). The CDR3 has 14 residues. Trimming took off 6 bases at V and 5 bases at J, with 14 bases between the two ends. Germline assignment: CDR1 MNHEY and CDR2 SMNVEV (reference sequence). CDR3 sequence: CASSQGSPDQPQHF. CDR3 in DNA: TGTGCCAGCAGCCAGGGAAGTCCGGATCAGCCCCAGCATTTT.

This chain joins TRBV7-9 and TRBJ1-1; D call uncertain. CDR3 length: 15 residues. Per germline, CDR1 SEHNR and CDR2 FQNEAQ (reference sequence). The germline V and J ends were trimmed by 5 bases and 0 bases, with 13 bases remaining between them. CDR3 residues: CASSPGPTMNTEAFF. The CDR3 DNA follows: TGTGCCAGCAGCCCCGGACCGACCATGAACACTGAAGCTTTCTTT.

The gene calls are TRBV2 and TRBJ2-5, with D possibly matching TRBD2 (5 bases). The J call may be in error: the DNA end matches TRBJ2-7 better. The CDR3 sequence is 12 residues long. CDR1 is SNHLY, CDR2 FYNNEI, per germline. Here the CDR3 DNA reads TGTGCCAGCAGACTAGACATCTACGAGCAGTACTTC. Amino acids: CASRLDIYEQYF.

The J gene is TRBJ2-1, the V gene TRBV27; 10 bases line up with TRBD1. CDR1 MNHEY and CDR2 SMNVEV come from the germline V gene (reference sequence). V gave up 6 bases and J gave up 6 bases; unmatched junction bases: 11. CDR3 length: 16 amino acids. CDR3: CASRPIDRGPTNEQFF. The DNA of the CDR3 is TGTGCCAGCAGACCTATCGACAGGGGGCCAACCAATGAGCAGTTCTTC.

This chain uses TRBV27 with TRBJ2-5; the D is unclear. Per germline, CDR1 MNHEY and CDR2 SMNVEV (reference sequence). Between the trimmed V and J ends, which lost 7 bases and 0 bases, there was a span of 9 bases. The CDR3 contains 13 residues. The CDR3 loop reads CASKKENQETQYF. DNA for the CDR3: TGTGCCAGCAAAAAGGAGAACCAAGAGACCCAGTACTTC.

The chain joins TRBV7-2 to TRBJ2-5; D might be TRBD1 (6 bases). Per the germline V gene, CDR1 is SGHTA and CDR2 is FQGNSA. The ends were cut back, 1 base at V and 5 bases at J, with 14 bases in the middle. The CDR3 length is 15 residues. CDR3 sequence: CASSLGTGWGETQYF. The CDR3 DNA is TGTGCCAGCAGCTTAGGTACAGGGTGGGGGGAGACCCAGTACTTC.

V and J are TRBV14 and TRBJ2-7; D is unresolved. Germline loops: CDR1 SGHDN, CDR2 FVKESK. Trimming shortened V by 4 bases and J by 0 bases, and 16 bases separated the two germline ends. This CDR3 has 16 residues. CDR3 residues: CASSPPFSRTSYEQYF. The CDR3 nucleotides read TGTGCCAGCAGCCCCCCATTTTCCAGAACCTCCTACGAGCAGTACTTC.

The chain carries TRBV29-1 and TRBJ1-2; D gene unclear. With 5 bases removed from V and 3 bases from J, the gap between germline ends came to 10 bases. This CDR3 is built from 12 residues. Looked up from germline, CDR1 is SQVTM and CDR2 is ANQGSEA. CDR3 sequence (DNA): TGCAGCGTTCTGATACCGGACTATGGCTACACCTTC. Amino acids: CSVLIPDYGYTF.

V and J are TRBV7-9 and TRBJ2-7, with TRBD2 matching 15 bases. CDR3 length: 18 amino acids. Germline V CDR1 and CDR2: SEHNR, FQNEAQ (reference sequence). V was pared by 4 bases and J by 2 bases, with 9 bases of the junction left unmatched. CDR3 sequence (DNA): TGTGCCAGCAGCTCCAGAGAGGGGACTAGCGGGAGGACCTACGAGCAGTACTTC. The encoded protein is CASSSREGTSGRTYEQYF.